The 27 T cell receptor beta chains given below trace back to one sample, sequenced in a study of graft-versus-host responses after intestinal transplantation. The repertoire was sequenced with immunoSEQ multiplex PCR; TCRdb's copy has only in-frame clones and lacks some. The sample carries tens of thousands of clones, roughly nine tenths recorded once. Sequencing used PBMCs, obtained approximately 65 days after intestinal transplantation. These receptor sequences come from a human patient who received an intestinal transplant, so some T cells may come from the graft donor.

V is TRBV12-5 and J is TRBJ2-7; unclear D gene. V lost 9 bases and J lost 0, with 24 bases in between. The CDR3 has 17 residues. CDR1 and CDR2 from the germline V gene are LGHNT and FRNRAP. CDR3 loop: CASPPRPATPRSYEQYF. The CDR3 DNA reads TGTGCTAGCCCCCCCCGGCCCGCGACTCCCCGCTCCTACGAGCAGTACTTC.

J is TRBJ1-6 and V is TRBV11-3; D is undetermined. V was pared by 6 bases and J by 13 bases, with 13 bases between. This CDR3 has 12 residues. The germline CDR1 and CDR2 sequences are SGHNT and YENEEA. In DNA form, the CDR3 reads TGTGCCAGCAGTTGGAGGTTCCAGCCCCTCCACTTT. Translation: CASSWRFQPLHF.

This chain connects TRBV30 to TRBJ1-6, with no clear D. The CDR3 spans 17 residues. V shed 2 bases and J shed 1 base, with 15 bases lying between them. CDR1 is GTSNPN and CDR2 is SVGIG in the germline V gene (reference sequence). CDR3 nucleotides: TGTGCCTGGAGTCCCGATCGACCGGGTTCCTATAATTCACCCCTCCACTTT. This codes for CAWSPDRPGSYNSPLHF.

Comment on this clone: A read error may account for a junction end that differs from germline. V is TRBV7-6 and J is TRBJ2-7; perhaps TRBD2 as D (5 bases). Germline assignment: CDR1 SGHVS and CDR2 FNYEAQ. There are 15 residues in the CDR3. For the CDR3, the DNA is TGTGTCAGCAGCTTAGCGCTCAGGAACCGCTACGAGCAGTACTTC. Protein sequence: CVSSLALRNRYEQYF.

J is TRBJ1-2 and V is TRBV27; 7 bases are a match to TRBD1. CDR3 length: 13 amino acids. Germline assignment: CDR1 MNHEY and CDR2 SMNVEV (reference sequence). The junction had 7 bases not matched to a gene; V was cut back by 6 bases and J by 6 bases. CDR3 amino acids: CASRSTGVDGYTF. DNA for the CDR3: TGTGCCAGCAGATCCACAGGGGTAGATGGCTACACCTTC.

For the CDR3, the DNA is TGTGCCAGCAGTCCACCTCCCCTGGGCCTTCACACTGAAGCTTTCTTT. This codes for CASSPPPLGLHTEAFF. The chain uses TRBV27 and TRBJ1-1; D ambiguous. The V gene lost 5 bases and the J gene lost 3 bases, with 19 bases spanning the gap. The germline CDR1 and CDR2 sequences are MNHEY and SMNVEV (reference sequence). The CDR3 extends over 16 amino acids.

The chain uses TRBV21-1 and TRBJ1-5; the D segment call TRBD1 is taken from the table without a DNA check. TRBV21-1 is shown as a pseudogene. CDR3 size: 17 residues. Written as DNA, the CDR3 is TGTGCCAGCAGCCCCCGAACCCAGGACAGGGCACGACAGCCCCAGCATTTT. It translates to CASSPRTQDRARQPQHF.

The V gene is TRBV6-1, the J gene TRBJ2-7; 13 bases agree with TRBD2. Germline assignment: CDR1 MNHNS and CDR2 SASEGT. After removal of 3 bases from V and 5 bases from J, the junction contained 7 bases not matched to a gene. CDR3 length: 16 residues. The CDR3: CASSETSGGSRDEQYF. The CDR3 coding sequence is TGTGCCAGCAGTGAGACTAGCGGGGGGTCGCGGGACGAGCAGTACTTC.

The V gene is TRBV19, the J gene TRBJ1-5, with a tentative D call TRBD1 (5 bases). V lost 3 bases and J 4 bases, leaving 10 bases between the germline ends. This CDR3 has 14 amino acids. Germline CDR1 LNHDA, CDR2 SQIVND (reference sequence). The CDR3 spells CASSMGGPNQPQHF. The DNA for the CDR3 is TGTGCCAGTAGTATGGGGGGACCAAATCAGCCCCAGCATTTT.

The V and J genes are TRBV18 and TRBJ2-3; TRBD1 is a possible D gene (7 bases). This CDR3 region has 18 residues. The germline V gene has CDR1 KGHSH and CDR2 LQKENI. V lost 4 bases and J 2 bases, leaving 22 bases between the germline ends. DNA of the CDR3: TGTGCCAGCTCACGACACCCTGGGCGGGACAGACCCACAGATACGCAGTATTTT. Translated: CASSRHPGRDRPTDTQYF.

This sequence joins TRBV15 and TRBJ1-1, with D tentatively TRBD1 (6 bases). The CDR3 extends over 15 amino acids. The V gene's germline CDR1 is LNHNV and CDR2 YYDKDF (reference sequence). The ends were cut back, 3 bases at V and 10 bases at J, with 21 bases in the middle. CDR3 in DNA: TGTGCCACCAGCAGTGGACAGAGGGACCCAGGAGGAGCTTTCTTT. Translating it yields CATSSGQRDPGGAFF.

The V gene is TRBV2, the J gene TRBJ2-2; no clear D gene. Germline-derived CDR1 and CDR2 are SNHLY and FYNNEI. V was shortened by 6 bases and J by 2 bases, with 4 bases between the two germline ends. The CDR3 has 12 residues. The CDR3 region has the DNA TGTGCCAGCAGCTACAACACCGGGGAGCTGTTTTTT. Encoded protein: CASSYNTGELFF.

V and J are TRBV11-2 and TRBJ2-3, with unresolved D. Germline lookup yields CDR1 SGHAT and CDR2 FQNNGV. The CDR3 sequence is 17 residues long. Trimming took off 0 bases at V and 3 bases at J, with 16 bases between the two ends. The CDR3 coding sequence is TGTGCCAGCAGCTTAGATTTTGAGGTCCTGGGGACAGATACGCAGTATTTT. Its translation is CASSLDFEVLGTDTQYF. The full variable domain, rest sourced from reference TRBV11-2 and TRBJ2-3, is EAGVAQSPRYKIIEKRQSVAFWCNPISGHATLYWYQQILGQGPKLLIQFQNNGVVDDSQLPKDRFSAERLKGVDSTLKIQPAKLEDSAVYLCASSLDFEVLGTDTQYFGPGTRLTVL.

This clone was seen only a few times. The V and J genes are TRBV25-1 and TRBJ1-6, with D possibly matching TRBD1 (6 bases). The CDR3 sequence is 15 residues long. Deletions cut 3 bases from V and 9 bases from J, with 15 bases between. CDR1 and CDR2 (germline): MGHDK, SYGVNS. CDR3 sequence (DNA): TGTGCCAGCAGTGAGGGGGCAGGGGATGTTTCACCCCTCCACTTT. It translates to CASSEGAGDVSPLHF.

This chain joins TRBV2 and TRBJ2-7; D may be TRBD1 (6 bases). Trimming shortened V by 7 bases and J by 1 base, and 11 bases separated the two germline ends. There are 13 residues in the CDR3. Germline CDR1 and CDR2: SNHLY and FYNNEI. This chain's CDR3 is CASTEDRSYEQYF. Here the CDR3 DNA reads TGTGCCAGCACCGAAGACAGGTCCTACGAGCAGTACTTC.

The chain carries TRBV7-9 and TRBJ2-7, with 8 bases aligning to TRBD1. Germline assignment: CDR1 SEHNR and CDR2 FQNEAQ (reference sequence). The CDR3 length is 15 residues. Germline trimming cut 1 base from V and 3 bases from J; bases unmatched to any gene: 5. The CDR3 reads CASSLGQGLDYEQYF. The CDR3 nucleotides are TGTGCCAGCAGCTTAGGACAGGGGTTAGACTACGAGCAGTACTTC.

The chain uses TRBV9 and TRBJ1-1, with unresolved D. This CDR3 is built from 14 residues. V was pared by 6 bases and J by 0 bases, with 12 bases between. Germline V CDR1 and CDR2: SGDLS, YYNGEE. CDR3 bases: TGTGCCAGCACCCCTGAGGGTTTGAACACTGAAGCTTTCTTT. Translation: CASTPEGLNTEAFF.

The V gene is TRBV18, the J gene TRBJ2-1; no reliable D call. Germline loops: CDR1 KGHSH, CDR2 LQKENI. This CDR3 is 11 amino acids long. Trimming took off 4 bases at V and 7 bases at J, with 5 bases between the two ends. DNA of the CDR3: TGTGCCAGCTCACACCGGAATGAGCAGTTCTTC. Translating gives CASSHRNEQFF. The full variable domain, in which reference TRBV18 and TRBJ2-1 provide the parts outside the CDR3, is NAGVMQNPRHLVRRRGQEARLRCSPMKGHSHVYWYRQLPEEGLKFMVYLQKENIIDESGMPKERFSAEFPKEGPSILRIQQVVRGDSAAYFCASSHRNEQFFGPGTRLTVL.

This clone was recorded only once. The chain uses TRBV14 and TRBJ1-6, with D tentatively TRBD1 (5 bases). V lost 0 bases to trimming and J lost 9 bases, with 9 bases between them. Per germline, CDR1 SGHDN and CDR2 FVKESK. The CDR3 extends over 14 amino acids. CDR3 sequence (DNA): TGTGCCAGCAGCCAAGACAGGGTGGCTTCACCCCTCCACTTT. Translating gives CASSQDRVASPLHF. Full variable domain (remainder filled in from reference TRBV14 and TRBJ1-6): EAGVTQFPSHSVIEKGQTVTLRCDPISGHDNLYWYRRVMGKEIKFLLHFVKESKQDESGMPNNRFLAERTGGTYSTLKVQPAELEDSGVYFCASSQDRVASPLHFGNGTRLTVT.

This clone was seen just once. The chain employs TRBV6-6 and TRBJ1-1; the D gene is possibly TRBD1 (6 bases). V was cut by 10 bases and J by 4 bases, with 22 bases left in between. Germline V gene sequence: CDR1 MNHNY, CDR2 SVGAGI (reference sequence). The CDR3 is 15 residues long. CDR3 coding DNA: TGTGCCACCACAAAAGGGGGGGGAGCGGGCACTGAAGCTTTCTTT. Encoded protein: CATTKGGGAGTEAFF.

V and J are TRBV19 and TRBJ1-5; D might be TRBD1 (6 bases). Between the trimmed V and J ends, which lost 3 bases and 4 bases, there was a span of 13 bases. The CDR3 extends over 15 amino acids. Germline CDR1 reads LNHDA; CDR2 reads SQIVND (reference sequence). The CDR3 spells CASSILIQGNQPQHF. CDR3 sequence (DNA): TGTGCCAGTAGTATTCTCATACAGGGTAATCAGCCCCAGCATTTT.

The gene calls are TRBV15 and TRBJ1-5, with 8 bases matching TRBD1. Germline CDR1 reads LNHNV; CDR2 reads YYDKDF (reference sequence). This CDR3 has 13 residues. V dropped 5 bases and J dropped 6; count of bases not matched to a gene: 3. The CDR3, as DNA: TGTGCCACCAGCGGGGGGACAGGTCAGCCCCAGCATTTT. This gives the protein CATSGGTGQPQHF.

The genes are TRBV5-1 and TRBJ2-3, with TRBD1 matching over 7 bases. The CDR3 contains 16 residues. The V gene end was trimmed by 3 bases and the J gene end by 1 base; junction bases not matched to a gene: 8. Germline V gene lookup returns CDR1 SGHRS and CDR2 YFSETQ. CDR3 nucleotide sequence: TGCGCCAGCAGCTGGGACAGCTTTGCTGGCACAGATACGCAGTATTTT. The encoded protein is CASSWDSFAGTDTQYF.

The gene calls are TRBV15 and TRBJ1-5, with D tentatively TRBD1 (6 bases). The V end lost 0 bases, the J end lost 5 bases, and 14 bases lay between the germline ends. In germline, CDR1 is LNHNV, CDR2 YYDKDF (reference sequence). The CDR3 has 16 residues. The CDR3 reads CATSRDSPGHHQPQHF. The CDR3 region has the DNA TGTGCCACCAGCAGAGATTCGCCGGGACACCATCAGCCCCAGCATTTT.

The chain uses TRBV11-2 and TRBJ2-1; D not certain. There are 16 residues in the CDR3. Trimming left V 0 bases short and J 0 bases short, with 9 bases between. CDR1 and CDR2 (germline): SGHAT, FQNNGV. In DNA, the CDR3 is TGTGCCAGCAGCTTAGAGAGATCGAGCTCCTACAATGAGCAGTTCTTC. This codes for CASSLERSSSYNEQFF.

This chain links TRBV18 with TRBJ1-2; 9 bases align to TRBD1. Losses at the gene ends were 0 bases for V and 6 bases for J; bases not matched to a gene: 5. CDR1 is KGHSH, CDR2 LQKENI, per germline. CDR3 length: 15 residues. Here the CDR3 reads CASSPPDRGGDGYTF. CDR3 DNA sequence: TGTGCCAGCTCACCACCGGACAGGGGAGGGGATGGCTACACCTTC.

The V call is TRBV7-6, the J call TRBJ2-3; D might be TRBD1 (7 bases). This CDR3 region has 13 residues. Trimming removed 5 bases from V and 4 bases from J, with 10 bases in between. CDR1 and CDR2 (germline): SGHVS, FNYEAQ. The DNA for the CDR3 is TGTGCCAGCAGCCAGGGGGGTGCAGATACGCAGTATTTT. It translates to CASSQGGADTQYF.